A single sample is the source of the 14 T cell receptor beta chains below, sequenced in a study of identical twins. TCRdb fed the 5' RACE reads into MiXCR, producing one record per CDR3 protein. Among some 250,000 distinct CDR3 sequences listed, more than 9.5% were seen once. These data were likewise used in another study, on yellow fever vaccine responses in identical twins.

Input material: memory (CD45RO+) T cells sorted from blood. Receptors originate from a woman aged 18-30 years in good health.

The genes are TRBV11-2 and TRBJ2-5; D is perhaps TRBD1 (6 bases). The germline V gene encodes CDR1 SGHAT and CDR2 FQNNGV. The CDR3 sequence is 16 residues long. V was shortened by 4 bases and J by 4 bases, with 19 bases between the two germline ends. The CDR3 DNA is TGTGCCAGCAGCTCCACCAGTACAGGGAGAGGAGAGACCCAGTACTTC. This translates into CASSSTSTGRGETQYF.

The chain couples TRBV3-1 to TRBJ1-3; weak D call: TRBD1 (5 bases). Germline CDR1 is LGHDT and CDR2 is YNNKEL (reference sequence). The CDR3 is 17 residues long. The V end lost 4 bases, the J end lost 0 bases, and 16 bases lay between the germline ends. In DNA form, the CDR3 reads TGTGCCAGCAGCCCGCCGGGGGTTGGGGACTCTGGAAACACCATATATTTT. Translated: CASSPPGVGDSGNTIYF.

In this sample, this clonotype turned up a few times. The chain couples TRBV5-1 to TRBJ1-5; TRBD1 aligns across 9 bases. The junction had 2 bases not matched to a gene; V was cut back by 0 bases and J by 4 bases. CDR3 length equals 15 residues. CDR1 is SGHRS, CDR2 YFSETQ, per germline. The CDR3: CASSLDGQGNQPQHF. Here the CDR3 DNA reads TGCGCCAGCAGCTTGGATGGACAGGGGAATCAGCCCCAGCATTTT.

The CDR3 DNA sequence: TGTGCCAGCAGTTTAGTTAAGGAGACCCAGTACTTC. Protein sequence: CASSLVKETQYF. The V gene is TRBV12-3 or TRBV12-4, the J gene TRBJ2-5; D gene ambiguous. The V end lost 1 base, the J end lost 5 bases, and 5 bases lay between the germline ends. CDR3 length: 12 residues.

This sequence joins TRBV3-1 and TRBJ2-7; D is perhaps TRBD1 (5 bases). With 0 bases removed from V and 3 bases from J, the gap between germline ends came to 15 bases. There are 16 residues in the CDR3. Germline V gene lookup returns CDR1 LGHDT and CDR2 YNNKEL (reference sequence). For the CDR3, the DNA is TGTGCCAGCAGCCAAGATCGGCCAAGGGGCGTCTACGAGCAGTACTTC. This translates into CASSQDRPRGVYEQYF.

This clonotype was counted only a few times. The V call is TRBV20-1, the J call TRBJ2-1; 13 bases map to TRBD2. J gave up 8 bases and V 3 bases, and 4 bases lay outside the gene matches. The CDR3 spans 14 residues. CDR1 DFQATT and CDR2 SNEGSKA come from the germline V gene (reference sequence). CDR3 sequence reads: CSARGTSGDHEQFF. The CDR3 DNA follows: TGCAGTGCTAGGGGGACTAGCGGGGACCATGAGCAGTTCTTC.

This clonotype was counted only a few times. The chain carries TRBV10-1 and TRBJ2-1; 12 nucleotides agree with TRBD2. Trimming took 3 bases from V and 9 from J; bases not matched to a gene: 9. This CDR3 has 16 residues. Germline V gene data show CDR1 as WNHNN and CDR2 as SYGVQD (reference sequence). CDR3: CASSEDWTSGISEQFF. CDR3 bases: TGCGCCAGCAGTGAAGACTGGACTAGCGGGATAAGTGAGCAGTTCTTC.

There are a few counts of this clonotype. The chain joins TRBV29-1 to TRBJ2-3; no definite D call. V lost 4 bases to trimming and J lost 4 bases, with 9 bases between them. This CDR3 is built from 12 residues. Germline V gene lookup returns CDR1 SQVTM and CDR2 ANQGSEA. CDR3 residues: CSVVTAADTQYF. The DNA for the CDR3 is TGCAGCGTTGTGACCGCTGCAGATACGCAGTATTTT.

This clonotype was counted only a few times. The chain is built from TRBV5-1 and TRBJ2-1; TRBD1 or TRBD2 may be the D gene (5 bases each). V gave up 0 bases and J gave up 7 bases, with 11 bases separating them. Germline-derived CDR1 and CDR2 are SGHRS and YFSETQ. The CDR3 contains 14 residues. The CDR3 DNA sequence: TGCGCCAGCAGCTTGGTGTCAGGGACGAATGAGCAGTTCTTC. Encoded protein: CASSLVSGTNEQFF.

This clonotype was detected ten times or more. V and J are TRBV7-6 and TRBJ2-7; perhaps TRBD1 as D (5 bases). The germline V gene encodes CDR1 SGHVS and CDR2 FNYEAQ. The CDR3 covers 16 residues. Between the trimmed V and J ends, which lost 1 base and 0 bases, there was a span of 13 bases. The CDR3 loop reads CASSLGAVGVSYEQYF. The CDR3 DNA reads TGTGCCAGCAGCTTAGGGGCGGTAGGGGTCTCCTACGAGCAGTACTTC.

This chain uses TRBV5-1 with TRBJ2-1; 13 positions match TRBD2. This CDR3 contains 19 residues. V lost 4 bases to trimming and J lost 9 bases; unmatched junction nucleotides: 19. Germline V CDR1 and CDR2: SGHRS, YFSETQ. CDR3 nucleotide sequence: TGCGCCAGCAGCCCGGTCCCGGGACTAGCGGGAATCATAGAAGGTGAGCAGTTCTTC. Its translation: CASSPVPGLAGIIEGEQFF.

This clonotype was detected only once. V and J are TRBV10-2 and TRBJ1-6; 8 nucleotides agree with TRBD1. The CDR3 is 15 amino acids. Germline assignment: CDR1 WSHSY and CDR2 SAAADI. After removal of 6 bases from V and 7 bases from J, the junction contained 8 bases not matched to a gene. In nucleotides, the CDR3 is TGCGCCAGCAGATTGGACAGGGAATACAATTCACCCCTCCACTTT. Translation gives CASRLDREYNSPLHF.

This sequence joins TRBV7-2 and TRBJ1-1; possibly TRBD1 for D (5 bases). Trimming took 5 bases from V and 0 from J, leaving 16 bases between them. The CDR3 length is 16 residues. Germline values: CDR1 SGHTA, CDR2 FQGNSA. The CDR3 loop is CASSPSHRGLNTEAFF. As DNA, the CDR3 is TGTGCCAGCAGCCCGAGTCACCGGGGACTGAACACTGAAGCTTTCTTT.

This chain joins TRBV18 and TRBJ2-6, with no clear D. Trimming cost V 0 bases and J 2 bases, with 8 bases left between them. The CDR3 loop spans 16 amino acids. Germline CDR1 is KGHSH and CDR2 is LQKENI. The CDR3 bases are TGTGCCAGCTCACCACCGGAAAGGACTGGGGCCAACGTCCTGACTTTC. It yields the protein CASSPPERTGANVLTF.